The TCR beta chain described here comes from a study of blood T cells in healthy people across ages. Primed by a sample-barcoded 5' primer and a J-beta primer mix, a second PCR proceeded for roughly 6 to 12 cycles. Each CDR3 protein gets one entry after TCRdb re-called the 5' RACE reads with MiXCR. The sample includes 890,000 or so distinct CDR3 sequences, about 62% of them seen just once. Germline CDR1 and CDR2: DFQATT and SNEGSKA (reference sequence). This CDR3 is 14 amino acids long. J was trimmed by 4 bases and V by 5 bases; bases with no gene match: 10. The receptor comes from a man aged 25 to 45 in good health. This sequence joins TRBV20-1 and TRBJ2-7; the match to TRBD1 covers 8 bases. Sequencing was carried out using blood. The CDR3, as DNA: TGCAGTGCTGAGACAGGGGCAAAATGGTACGAGCAGTACTTC. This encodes CSAETGAKWYEQYF.